This TCR beta chain was observed in a study of breast tumors, draining lymph nodes, adjacent tissues. Study-level points and caveats: Tumor TCR diversity was below lymph nodes but above nontumor tissue. Tumor and nontumor repertoires were significantly more similar in luminal-like than in basal-like breast cancer. Findings are consistent with lymph node origin and intratumoral expansion of most tumor T cells.

TCRdb re-called the multiplex PCR reads with MiXCR, one entry per CDR3 protein. The sample includes some 15,000 distinct CDR3 sequences, around 50% of them seen just once. In the case of this clonotype: Its antigen remains unidentified.

The sequenced sample consisted of tumor-adjacent breast tissue. This clonotype was obtained from a female donor with breast cancer. Some clones in this sample may be carry-over from other donors' samples.

The CDR3 DNA reads TGCGCCAGCAGTCAGGGGGGGAACACTGAAGCTTTCTTT. It specifies CASSQGGNTEAFF. This chain uses TRBV10-2 with TRBJ1-1, with 7 nucleotides matching TRBD1. The CDR3 length is 13 residues. Per germline, CDR1 WSHSY and CDR2 SAAADI. V lost 5 bases and J lost 1; bases outside the gene matches: 1.